This T cell receptor (beta chain) was documented in a study of CXCR3-negative and CXCR3-positive naive CD8 T cells. Through 5' RACE with UMI labels, the TRB cDNA libraries were prepared. TCRdb re-called the 5' RACE reads and shows each CDR3 protein once, DNA omitted. The listing contains 90,000 to 95,000 distinct CDR3 sequences. The CDR3 has 16 amino acids. CDR1 and CDR2 (germline): PRHDT, FYEKMQ (reference sequence). V is TRBV13 and J is TRBJ2-1; the TCRdb call, TRBD2, lacks DNA for checking. This TCR was sampled from a human donor in good health. Some clones in this sample may be carry-over from other donors' samples. The sample consisted of naive CXCR3- CD8+ T cells from blood. The sample's subset: CD45RO-CCR7+CD27+CD95- naive CD8+ T cells lacking CXCR3 (TNR3-). CDR3 in amino acids: CASSLGASGLDNEQFF.